The 4 T cell receptor beta chains listed next were all sequenced from one sample in a study of beta chain features in type 1 diabetes. The authors reverse transcribed all of the isolated RNA, so sequencing captured expressed TCRB transcripts. TCRdb keeps only in-frame clones here, not all; method: immunoSEQ multiplex PCR. The sample yields 600,000 to 700,000 clones, around an eighth seen once. Their antigen targets remain unknown. Study-level findings and limits: Among patients with Type 1 diabetes, TCRB CDR3s were moderately but significantly shorter in every one of the four CD4+ subsets.

The sequenced material came from naive CD4+ T cells from blood. These receptor sequences come from a man aged 25 to 40 with type 1 diabetes.

The CDR3 loop is CASYRQGGWTYEQYF. The CDR3 nucleotides are TGTGCCAGCTATCGCCAAGGGGGGTGGACCTACGAGCAGTACTTC. The rearrangement links TRBV28 to TRBJ2-7; D may match TRBD1 or TRBD2 (6 bases each). V lost 8 bases, J lost 2 bases, and 19 bases lay in between. The CDR3 contains 15 residues. The germline V gene has CDR1 MDHEN and CDR2 SYDVKM.

The rearrangement joins TRBV7-2 to TRBJ2-1; weak D call: TRBD1 (6 bases). V lost 3 bases and J 4 bases, leaving 13 bases between the germline ends. The V gene's germline CDR1 is SGHTA and CDR2 FQGNSA. This CDR3 comprises 15 residues. CDR3 sequence (DNA): TGTGCCAGCAGCTTGGCAGGGGCGAGATACAATGAGCAGTTCTTC. This gives the protein CASSLAGARYNEQFF.

This clone has just a few counts. The V call is TRBV28, the J call TRBJ2-5; 9 bases align to TRBD1. The germline V gene has CDR1 MDHEN and CDR2 SYDVKM. This CDR3 region has 15 residues. V was clipped by 4 bases and J by 3 bases; unmatched bases: 6. The CDR3 coding sequence is TGTGCCAGCAGTTCTCCGGGACAGGGAAAAGAGACCCAGTACTTC. Encoded protein: CASSSPGQGKETQYF.

The genes are TRBV7-9 and TRBJ2-2; 8 bases map to TRBD1. Germline lookup yields CDR1 SEHNR and CDR2 FQNEAQ (reference sequence). V was clipped by 5 bases and J by 4 bases; unmatched bases: 9. The CDR3 runs 16 residues. CDR3 in DNA: TGTGCCAGCAGCCCTCGGGGACAGGAGAGCACCGGGGAGCTGTTTTTT. Translation: CASSPRGQESTGELFF.